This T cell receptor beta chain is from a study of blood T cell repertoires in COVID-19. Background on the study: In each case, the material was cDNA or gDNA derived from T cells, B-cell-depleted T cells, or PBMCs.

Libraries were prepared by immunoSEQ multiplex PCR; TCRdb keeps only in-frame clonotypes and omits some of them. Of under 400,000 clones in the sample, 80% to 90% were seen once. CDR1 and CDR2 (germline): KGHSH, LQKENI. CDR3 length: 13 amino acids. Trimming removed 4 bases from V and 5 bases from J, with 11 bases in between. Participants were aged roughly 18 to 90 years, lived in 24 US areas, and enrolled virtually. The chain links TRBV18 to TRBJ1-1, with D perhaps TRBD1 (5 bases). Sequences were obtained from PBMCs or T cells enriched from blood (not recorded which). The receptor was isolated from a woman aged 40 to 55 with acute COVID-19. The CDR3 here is CASSQTRGTEAFF. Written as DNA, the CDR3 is TGTGCCAGCTCACAAACAAGGGGAACTGAAGCTTTCTTT.